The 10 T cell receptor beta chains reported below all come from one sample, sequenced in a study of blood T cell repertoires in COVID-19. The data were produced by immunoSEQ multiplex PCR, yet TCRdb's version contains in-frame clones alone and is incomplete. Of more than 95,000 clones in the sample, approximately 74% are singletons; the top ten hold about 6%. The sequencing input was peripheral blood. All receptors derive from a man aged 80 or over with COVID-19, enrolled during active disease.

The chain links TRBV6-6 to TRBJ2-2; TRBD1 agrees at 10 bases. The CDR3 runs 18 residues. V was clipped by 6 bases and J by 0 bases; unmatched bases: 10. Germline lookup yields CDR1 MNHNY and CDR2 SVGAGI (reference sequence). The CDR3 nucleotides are TGTGCCAGCAGCCGACAGGGGGCGCTAGCGGCGAACACCGGGGAGCTGTTTTTT. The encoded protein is CASSRQGALAANTGELFF.

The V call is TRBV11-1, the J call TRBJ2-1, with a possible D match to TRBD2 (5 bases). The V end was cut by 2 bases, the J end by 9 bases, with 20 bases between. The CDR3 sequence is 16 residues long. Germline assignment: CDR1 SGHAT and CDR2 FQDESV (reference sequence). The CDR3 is CASSLKGKTTPREQFF. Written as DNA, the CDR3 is TGTGCCAGCAGCTTAAAAGGAAAGACTACCCCACGTGAGCAGTTCTTC. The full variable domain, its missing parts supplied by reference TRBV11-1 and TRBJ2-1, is EAEVAQSPRYKITEKSQAVAFWCDPISGHATLYWYRQILGQGPELLVQFQDESVVDDSQLPKDRFSAERLKGVDSTLKIQPAELGDSAMYLCASSLKGKTTPREQFFGPGTRLTVL.

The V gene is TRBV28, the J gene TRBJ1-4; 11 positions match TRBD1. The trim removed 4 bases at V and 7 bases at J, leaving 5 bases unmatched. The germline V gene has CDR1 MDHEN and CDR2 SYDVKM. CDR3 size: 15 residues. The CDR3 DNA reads TGTGCCAGCAGTTCACCGGGACAGGGGGGTGAAAAACTGTTTTTT. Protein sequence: CASSSPGQGGEKLFF.

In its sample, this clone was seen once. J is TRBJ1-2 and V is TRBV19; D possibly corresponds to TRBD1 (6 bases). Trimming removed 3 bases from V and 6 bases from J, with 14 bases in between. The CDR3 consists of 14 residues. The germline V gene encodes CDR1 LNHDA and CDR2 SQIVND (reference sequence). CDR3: CASSIPKGVDGYTF. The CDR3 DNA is TGTGCCAGTAGTATTCCTAAGGGGGTCGATGGCTACACCTTC.

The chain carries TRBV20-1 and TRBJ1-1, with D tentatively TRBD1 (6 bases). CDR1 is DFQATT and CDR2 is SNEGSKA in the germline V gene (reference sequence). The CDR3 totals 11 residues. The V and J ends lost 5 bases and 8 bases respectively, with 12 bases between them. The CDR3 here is CSAPRTEEAFF. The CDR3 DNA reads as TGCAGTGCTCCCCGGACAGAGGAAGCTTTCTTT.

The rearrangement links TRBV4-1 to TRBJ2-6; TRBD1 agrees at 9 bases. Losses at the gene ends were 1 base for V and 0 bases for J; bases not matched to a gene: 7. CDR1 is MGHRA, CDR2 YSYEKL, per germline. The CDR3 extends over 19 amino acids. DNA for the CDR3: TGCGCCAGCAGCCAAGGGAGGACAGGGGTCGTCTCTGGGGCCAACGTCCTGACTTTC. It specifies CASSQGRTGVVSGANVLTF.

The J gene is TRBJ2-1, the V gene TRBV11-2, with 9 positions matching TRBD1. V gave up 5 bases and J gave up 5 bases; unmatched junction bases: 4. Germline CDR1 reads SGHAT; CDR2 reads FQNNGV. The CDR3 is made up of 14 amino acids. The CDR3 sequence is CASSPRTGDNEQFF. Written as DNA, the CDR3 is TGTGCCAGCAGCCCGAGGACAGGGGACAATGAGCAGTTCTTC.

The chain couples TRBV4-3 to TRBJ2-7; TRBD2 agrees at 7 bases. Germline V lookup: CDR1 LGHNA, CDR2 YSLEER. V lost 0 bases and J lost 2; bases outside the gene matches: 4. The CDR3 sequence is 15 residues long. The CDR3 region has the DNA TGCGCCAGCAGCCAAGATCGGGACTACCCCTACGAGCAGTACTTC. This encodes CASSQDRDYPYEQYF.

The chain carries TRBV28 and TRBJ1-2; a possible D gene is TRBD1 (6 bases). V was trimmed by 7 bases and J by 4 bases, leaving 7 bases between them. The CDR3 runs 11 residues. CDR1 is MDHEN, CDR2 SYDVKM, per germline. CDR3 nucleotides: TGTGCCAGCACCAGGGGCTATGGCTACACCTTC. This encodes CASTRGYGYTF.

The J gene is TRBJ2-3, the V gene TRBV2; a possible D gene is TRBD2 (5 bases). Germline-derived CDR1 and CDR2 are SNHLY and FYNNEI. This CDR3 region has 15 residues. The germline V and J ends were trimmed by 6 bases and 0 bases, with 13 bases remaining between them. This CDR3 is CASRGEEVSTDTQYF. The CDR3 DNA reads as TGTGCCAGCAGGGGAGAAGAGGTTAGCACAGATACGCAGTATTTT.